A single sample gave rise to the 20 T cell receptor beta chains below, sequenced in a study of shared clonotypes between healthy human individuals. Sequencing used immunoSEQ multiplex PCR; TCRdb keeps in-frame clones, though not all of them. The repertoire holds around 2,000,000 clones, 95% seen once, with more than 0.1% in the top ten. The sequenced sample consisted of naive CD4+ T cells sorted from blood. Subset of the sample: CD45RA+ positively selected. The receptors shown here come from a man aged 18 to 30 in good health.

The chain employs TRBV9 and TRBJ1-2, with TRBD1 matching over 7 bases. The ends lost 3 bases at V and 8 bases at J; junction bases unmatched: 10. This CDR3 comprises 14 residues. From germline, CDR1 is SGDLS and CDR2 YYNGEE. This CDR3 is CASSATQGWEGYTF. For the CDR3, the DNA is TGTGCCAGCAGCGCAACACAGGGGTGGGAAGGCTACACCTTC.

V usage is TRBV5-4 and J usage is TRBJ1-4, with TRBD1 matching 8 bases. CDR3 length equals 15 residues. Germline CDR1 SGHNT, CDR2 YYREEE (reference sequence). Trimming cost V 2 bases and J 8 bases; bases outside gene matches: 8. DNA for the CDR3: TGTGCCAGCAGCTTCGACAGGGGTGCGGGGGAAAAACTGTTTTTT. Its protein product is CASSFDRGAGEKLFF.

V and J are TRBV25-1 and TRBJ1-5, with 9 bases identical to TRBD1. The trim removed 4 bases at V and 4 bases at J, leaving 5 bases unmatched. There are 15 residues in the CDR3. Looked up from germline, CDR1 is MGHDK and CDR2 is SYGVNS. The CDR3 DNA reads TGTGCCAGCAGTGGCGGACAGGGGCAGAATCAGCCCCAGCATTTT. It specifies CASSGGQGQNQPQHF.

This chain links TRBV10-3 with TRBJ1-5, with 7 bases matching TRBD1. CDR3 length: 14 amino acids. The V gene's germline CDR1 is ENHRY and CDR2 SYGVKD. Germline trimming cut 5 bases from V and 8 bases from J; bases unmatched to any gene: 9. The CDR3 region is CAISPVEGAEPQHF. CDR3 nucleotide sequence: TGTGCCATCAGTCCCGTAGAGGGGGCTGAGCCCCAGCATTTT.

The V gene is TRBV27, the J gene TRBJ2-7, with a possible D match to TRBD1 (6 bases). Trimming removed 0 bases at V and 2 bases at J, with 11 bases between. Looked up from germline, CDR1 is MNHEY and CDR2 is SMNVEV (reference sequence). This CDR3 contains 15 residues. The CDR3, as DNA: TGTGCCAGCAGTTTATCTCCGACAGGAGCCTACGAGCAGTACTTC. It codes for CASSLSPTGAYEQYF.

The genes are TRBV11-2 and TRBJ2-7; a possible D gene is TRBD1 (7 bases). Germline V gene lookup returns CDR1 SGHAT and CDR2 FQNNGV. Trimming left V 2 bases short and J 2 bases short, with 10 bases between. The CDR3 contains 14 residues. The CDR3 is CASSLQGGPYEQYF. The CDR3 DNA sequence: TGTGCCAGCAGCTTACAGGGGGGCCCCTACGAGCAGTACTTC.

The J gene is TRBJ1-4, the V gene TRBV6-5, with a tentative D call TRBD1 (5 bases). This CDR3 spans 16 amino acids. The germline CDR1 and CDR2 sequences are MNHEY and SVGAGI. V gave up 0 bases and J gave up 7 bases, with 15 bases separating them. CDR3 residues: CASSYSPAGSGEKLFF. The CDR3 DNA follows: TGTGCCAGCAGTTACTCCCCGGCAGGGTCGGGTGAAAAACTGTTTTTT.

The V gene is TRBV30, the J gene TRBJ2-7, with D possibly matching TRBD2 (6 bases). The CDR3 is 14 residues long. Germline V gene lookup returns CDR1 GTSNPN and CDR2 SVGIG (reference sequence). Trimming cost V 0 bases and J 3 bases, with 12 bases left between them. CDR3 in DNA: TGTGCCTGGAGTGTACCAGGACTATACTACGAGCAGTACTTC. The encoded protein is CAWSVPGLYYEQYF.

This chain uses TRBV6-1 with TRBJ1-2; D unresolved. Per the germline V gene, CDR1 is MNHNS and CDR2 is SASEGT. The CDR3 has 14 amino acids. V was cut by 8 bases and J by 7 bases, with 20 bases left in between. This CDR3 is CASHAPGTRSGYTF. In DNA, the CDR3 is TGTGCCAGCCATGCCCCCGGCACACGGTCTGGCTACACCTTC.

V is TRBV15 and J is TRBJ1-6, with D unresolved. The V gene's germline CDR1 is LNHNV and CDR2 YYDKDF (reference sequence). Trimming left V 3 bases short and J 10 bases short, with 13 bases between. The CDR3 loop spans 14 amino acids. CDR3 nucleotide sequence: TGTGCCACCAGCAGGTTATCCGACGGGTCACCCCTCCACTTT. Protein product: CATSRLSDGSPLHF. The full variable domain, in which reference TRBV15 and TRBJ1-6 provide the parts outside the CDR3, is DAMVIQNPRYQVTQFGKPVTLSCSQTLNHNVMYWYQQKSSQAPKLLFHYYDKDFNNEADTPDNFQSRRPNTSFCFLDIRSPGLGDTAMYLCATSRLSDGSPLHFGNGTRLTVT.

The rearrangement links TRBV7-3 to TRBJ2-3; 11 bases fit TRBD2. The CDR3 consists of 15 residues. Trimming at V came to 4 bases and at J to 5 bases, leaving 5 bases not matched to a gene. Germline V gene sequence: CDR1 SGHTA, CDR2 FQGTGA. CDR3 sequence: CASSSASGGRDTQYF. The CDR3 DNA follows: TGTGCCAGCAGCTCCGCTAGCGGGGGGCGAGATACGCAGTATTTT.

The chain combines TRBV18 with TRBJ2-2; the D is unclear. Looked up from germline, CDR1 is KGHSH and CDR2 is LQKENI. V lost 1 base and J 1 base, leaving 13 bases between the germline ends. The length of the CDR3 is 17 residues. For the CDR3, the DNA is TGTGCCAGCTCACCACGCGCCCAGATGGGGAACACCGGGGAGCTGTTTTTT. Translated, it gives CASSPRAQMGNTGELFF.

V gene TRBV5-1 combines with J gene TRBJ1-1; D perhaps matches TRBD1 (5 bases). This CDR3 is built from 15 residues. V was pared by 1 base and J by 2 bases, with 12 bases between. Germline V gives CDR1 SGHRS, CDR2 YFSETQ. CDR3 coding DNA: TGCGCCAGCAGCTTGATGGGAGGGGTAAACACTGAAGCTTTCTTT. It translates to CASSLMGGVNTEAFF. Supplemented by reference TRBV5-1 and TRBJ1-1, the full variable domain reads KAGVTQTPRYLIKTRGQQVTLSCSPISGHRSVSWYQQTPGQGLQFLFEYFSETQRNKGNFPGRFSGRQFSNSRSEMNVSTLELGDSALYLCASSLMGGVNTEAFFGQGTRLTVV.

The chain carries TRBV7-2 and TRBJ2-7, with D possibly matching TRBD1 (5 bases). CDR1 is SGHTA and CDR2 is FQGNSA in the germline V gene. The CDR3 length is 14 residues. The V end was cut by 5 bases, the J end by 7 bases, with 18 bases between. CDR3 loop: CASSLLGEVGEQYF. The CDR3 DNA is TGTGCCAGCAGCCTTCTAGGGGAAGTAGGGGAGCAGTACTTC.

The CDR3 reads CASSLMPADTQYF. For the CDR3, the DNA is TGTGCCAGCAGCTTAATGCCCGCAGATACGCAGTATTTT. V usage is TRBV7-3 and J usage is TRBJ2-3; no definite D call. The ends were cut back, 1 base at V and 4 bases at J, with 6 bases in the middle. CDR3 length: 13 residues. Per the germline V gene, CDR1 is SGHTA and CDR2 is FQGTGA. Full variable domain (rest looked up from reference TRBV7-3 and TRBJ2-3): GAGVSQTPSNKVTEKGKYVELRCDPISGHTALYWYRQSLGQGPEFLIYFQGTGAADDSGLPNDRFFAVRPEGSVSTLKIQRTERGDSAVYLCASSLMPADTQYFGPGTRLTVL.

V is TRBV14 and J is TRBJ2-1; perhaps D is TRBD1 or TRBD2 (5 bases each). Trimming took off 7 bases at V and 10 bases at J, with 17 bases between the two ends. The CDR3 covers 13 residues. Per germline, CDR1 SGHDN and CDR2 FVKESK. The CDR3 nucleotides are TGTGCCAGCAACCCAGGGACCGTCGGGGAGCAGTTCTTC. Its protein is CASNPGTVGEQFF.

The chain has TRBV13 and TRBJ1-1; D remains unclear. The V gene's germline CDR1 is PRHDT and CDR2 FYEKMQ (reference sequence). CDR3 length: 12 residues. Between the trimmed V and J ends, which lost 5 bases and 4 bases, there was a span of 8 bases. DNA for the CDR3: TGTGCCAGCAGCGGTTATGGCACTGAAGCTTTCTTT. The encoded protein is CASSGYGTEAFF. Drawing the rest from reference TRBV13 and TRBJ1-1, the complete variable domain is AAGVIQSPRHLIKEKRETATLKCYPIPRHDTVYWYQQGPGQDPQFLISFYEKMQSDKGSIPDRFSAQQFSDYHSELNMSSLELGDSALYFCASSGYGTEAFFGQGTRLTVV.

This chain connects TRBV20-1 to TRBJ2-7; D not resolved. The CDR3 spans 11 residues. The germline V and J ends were trimmed by 4 bases and 3 bases, with 7 bases remaining between them. Looked up from germline, CDR1 is DFQATT and CDR2 is SNEGSKA (reference sequence). DNA of the CDR3: TGCAGTGCTACCTTAGACTACGAGCAGTACTTC. Protein: CSATLDYEQYF.

The CDR3 nucleotides read TGTGCCAGCACAGAGACAGGGGGGACCTCTGAAGCTTTCTTT. Translating it yields CASTETGGTSEAFF. The rearrangement uses TRBV2 and TRBJ1-1, with 9 bases matching TRBD1. V gave up 7 bases and J gave up 6 bases; unmatched junction bases: 9. There are 14 residues in the CDR3. Germline V CDR1 and CDR2: SNHLY, FYNNEI.

The genes are TRBV25-1 and TRBJ1-1, with D tentatively TRBD1 (5 bases). The germline V and J ends were trimmed by 4 bases and 3 bases, with 15 bases remaining between them. CDR3 length equals 15 residues. Germline V gene lookup returns CDR1 MGHDK and CDR2 SYGVNS. The CDR3 coding sequence is TGTGCCAGCAGTGTGGCAGGGCTGGGCCACACTGAAGCTTTCTTT. Its protein product is CASSVAGLGHTEAFF.